This TCR beta chain was identified during a study of cytomegalovirus exposure and HLA in healthy donors. CDR3 length: 11 amino acids. The germline V and J ends were trimmed by 7 bases and 0 bases, with 3 bases remaining between them. Germline CDR1 and CDR2: MNHNS and SASEGT. Note on this clone: Its target is unknown.

General study findings and limits: Subsequent analysis of the roughly 120 validation repertoires found a tendency for first-cohort TCR clusters to co-occur. The dataset shows that most TCR sequences were rare, while some public TCRs occurred in many donors. The investigators catalogued about 170 TCR beta chains as cytomegalovirus-associated.

TCRdb's table, derived via immunoSEQ multiplex PCR, lists solely in-frame clones and lacks some. The table has roughly 300,000 clones, approximately 90% seen once. Specimen: PBMCs. This chain joins TRBV6-1 and TRBJ1-1; D is ambiguous. This TCR was sampled from a woman between 18 and 30 years old in good health and CMV-seronegative. The chain's CDR3 is CASTVNTEAFF. The CDR3 DNA is TGTGCCAGCACCGTGAACACTGAAGCTTTCTTT.